This passage covers 21 T cell receptor beta chains from one sample sequenced in a study of T cell repertoires in cytomegalovirus infection. TCRdb reprocessed the reads with MiXCR, giving one entry per CDR3 protein. This sample has approximately 70,000 distinct CDR3 sequences, with approximately 24% found just once. Their antigen targets remain unknown. Sequencing was done on a sample of PBMCs, sequenced either directly or after in vitro stimulation (not recorded which). The receptors derive from a human donor in good health (CMV status not recorded). Some clones in this sample may be carry-over from other donors' samples.

This clonotype was detected a few times. The chain couples TRBV12-3 or TRBV12-4 to TRBJ2-1; TRBD2 is a possible D gene (5 bases). The CDR3 length is 12 residues. With 6 bases removed from V and 8 bases from J, the gap between germline ends came to 11 bases. The CDR3 sequence is CASSPGMYEQFF. The DNA for the CDR3 is TGTGCCAGCAGCCCCGGGATGTATGAGCAGTTCTTC.

In this sample, this clonotype turned up a few times. This chain joins TRBV6-2 or TRBV6-3 and TRBJ2-3; D is unclear. The CDR3 runs to 13 residues. Germline assignment: CDR1 MNHEY and CDR2 SVGEGT. The V end was cut by 0 bases, the J end by 9 bases, with 10 bases between. CDR3 in DNA: TGTGCCAGCAGTTACTCGACGTTAAACACGCAGTATTTT. Translated: CASSYSTLNTQYF.

Only a few counts were recorded for this clonotype. J is TRBJ2-7 and V is TRBV30; 12 nucleotides match TRBD1. J was trimmed by 3 bases and V by 5 bases; bases with no gene match: 5. The germline V gene has CDR1 GTSNPN and CDR2 SVGIG (reference sequence). There are 14 residues in the CDR3. The CDR3 DNA follows: TGTGCCTGGGCCGGGACAGGGGGCTTCTACGAGCAGTACTTC. It codes for CAWAGTGGFYEQYF.

The V and J genes are TRBV7-2 and TRBJ1-1, with D possibly being TRBD1 (5 bases). Trimming stripped 2 bases from V and 1 base from J, with 14 bases between. Germline V lookup: CDR1 SGHTA, CDR2 FQGNSA. The CDR3 has 16 residues. The CDR3 DNA is TGTGCCAGCAGCTTACGACCCACAGGCCAGAACACTGAAGCTTTCTTT. Encoded protein: CASSLRPTGQNTEAFF.

The genes are TRBV5-6 and TRBJ1-2; no clear D gene. V dropped 2 bases and J dropped 6 bases, with 17 bases sitting between them. Germline loops: CDR1 SGHDT, CDR2 YYEEEE. This CDR3 is built from 15 residues. The CDR3 coding sequence is TGTGCCAGCAGCTTCATAATAACCGGTCCGGATGGCTACACCTTC. This codes for CASSFIITGPDGYTF.

The DNA of the CDR3 is TGTGCCAGCAGCCCAGGACAGGGGGAGGAGTACGAGCAGTACTTC. Translating gives CASSPGQGEEYEQYF. V usage is TRBV7-6 and J usage is TRBJ2-7; 10 bases match TRBD1. The germline gives CDR1 SGHVS, CDR2 FNYEAQ. J lost 4 bases, V lost 5 bases, and 8 bases had no gene match. The CDR3 is made up of 15 amino acids.

This clonotype has only a few counts. The chain carries TRBV7-2 and TRBJ2-3; D may be TRBD1 (6 bases). V was shortened by 8 bases and J by 5 bases, with 17 bases between the two germline ends. This CDR3 contains 14 residues. The germline V gene encodes CDR1 SGHTA and CDR2 FQGNSA. This CDR3 reads CASRRTGQVDTQYF. Written as DNA, the CDR3 is TGTGCCAGCCGGAGGACGGGACAAGTAGATACGCAGTATTTT.

This clonotype was seen only a few times. CDR3 sequence (DNA): TGTGCCAGCAGTAAGACGGGCTCCTACGAGCAGTACGTC. This translates into CASSKTGSYEQYV. V is TRBV27 and J is TRBJ2-7; the D is unclear. The CDR3 sequence is 13 residues long. The germline gives CDR1 MNHEY, CDR2 SMNVEV (reference sequence). The germline V and J ends were trimmed by 5 bases and 0 bases, with 8 bases remaining between them.

This clonotype turned up a few times. This sequence joins TRBV11-3 and TRBJ2-7; a possible D gene is TRBD1 (5 bases). CDR1 is SGHNT and CDR2 is YENEEA in the germline V gene. This CDR3 has 14 amino acids. V was clipped by 3 bases and J by 1 base, with 10 bases between them. The CDR3 protein is CASSLFDRSYEQYV. In DNA, the CDR3 is TGTGCCAGCAGCTTGTTCGACAGATCCTACGAGCAGTACGTC.

About this clonotype itself: A much larger clone differs from this one at a single base, so this may be a read error. The V gene is TRBV12-3 or TRBV12-4, the J gene TRBJ2-3; 10 bases match TRBD2. The CDR3 length is 16 residues. The CDR3 region has the DNA TGTGCCAGCAGCAAAGGACTAGCGGCGTCCACAGATACGCAGAATTTT. Its translation is CASSKGLAASTDTQNF.

In its sample, this clonotype was seen a few times. The chain uses TRBV15 and TRBJ1-5, with no clear D. Germline values: CDR1 LNHNV, CDR2 YYDKDF (reference sequence). Trimming took 0 bases from V and 7 from J, leaving 7 bases between them. This CDR3 contains 13 residues. CDR3 protein: CATSRDRPQPQHF. In DNA form, the CDR3 reads TGTGCCACCAGCAGAGATCGACCGCAGCCCCAGCATTTT.

The genes are TRBV5-4 and TRBJ1-1; a possible D gene is TRBD1 (5 bases). The V gene's germline CDR1 is SGHNT and CDR2 YYREEE (reference sequence). With 1 base removed from V and 4 bases from J, the gap between germline ends came to 14 bases. The length of the CDR3 is 15 residues. DNA of the CDR3: TGTGCCAGCAGCTTGCCGGGACGAGGGTTCACTGAAGCTTTCTTT. The encoded protein is CASSLPGRGFTEAFF.

This clonotype was recorded at least ten times. The chain combines TRBV7-6 with TRBJ2-1; D not resolved. This CDR3 has 14 residues. Between the trimmed V and J ends, which lost 5 bases and 7 bases, there was a span of 15 bases. Germline CDR1 SGHVS, CDR2 FNYEAQ. The CDR3 nucleotides are TGTGCCAGCAGCGCCAGCCCAGTGGGGAATGAGCAGTTCTTC. It codes for CASSASPVGNEQFF.

The V gene is TRBV18, the J gene TRBJ2-3; D assignment may be TRBD1 or TRBD2 (5 bases each). Looked up from germline, CDR1 is KGHSH and CDR2 is LQKENI. V gave up 4 bases and J gave up 1 base, with 15 bases separating them. The CDR3 runs to 16 residues. The CDR3 protein is CASSRRDPRGTDTQYF. CDR3 in DNA: TGTGCCAGCTCACGAAGGGACCCGCGGGGCACAGATACGCAGTATTTT.

This clonotype was detected many times. The J gene is TRBJ1-1, the V gene TRBV6-6; D is possibly TRBD1 (6 bases). With 5 bases removed from V and 11 bases from J, the gap between germline ends came to 12 bases. The length of the CDR3 is 11 residues. Per the germline V gene, CDR1 is MNHNY and CDR2 is SVGAGI (reference sequence). CDR3 in amino acids: CASSEGGRAFF. The CDR3 coding sequence is TGTGCCAGCAGTGAGGGGGGGCGTGCTTTCTTT.

This clonotype was seen more than once but under ten times. J is TRBJ2-7 and V is TRBV7-2; D is possibly TRBD1 or TRBD2 (6 bases each). Germline V CDR1 and CDR2: SGHTA, FQGNSA. The CDR3 runs 14 residues. V lost 7 bases and J lost 1, with 14 bases in between. This chain's CDR3 is CASKPGGGSYEQYF. For the CDR3, the DNA is TGTGCCAGCAAGCCAGGAGGGGGGTCCTACGAGCAGTACTTC. The variable domain in full, with the rest retrieved from reference TRBV7-2 and TRBJ2-7, is GAGVSQSPSNKVTEKGKDVELRCDPISGHTALYWYRQSLGQGLEFLIYFQGNSAPDKSGLPSDRFSAERTGGSVSTLTIQRTQQEDSAVYLCASKPGGGSYEQYFGPGTRLTVT.

This clonotype was counted between two and nine times. This chain joins TRBV12-3 or TRBV12-4 and TRBJ2-7; perhaps D is TRBD1 or TRBD2 (5 bases each). The CDR3 has 15 amino acids. The V and J ends lost 6 bases and 3 bases respectively, with 18 bases between them. The CDR3 region has the DNA TGTGCCAGCAGGTCCGGGACGGCCTTTAGCTACGAGCAGTACTTC. Translation gives CASRSGTAFSYEQYF.

This clonotype was counted a few times. The chain couples TRBV19 to TRBJ2-3, with 9 bases matching TRBD2. Germline assignment: CDR1 LNHDA and CDR2 SQIVND (reference sequence). The CDR3 totals 15 residues. V was clipped by 4 bases and J by 2 bases; unmatched bases: 4. The CDR3 nucleotides read TGTGCCAGTAGTAAGACTAGCGGATACACAGATACGCAGTATTTT. Translated: CASSKTSGYTDTQYF.

This chain links TRBV7-9 with TRBJ1-2; 9 nucleotides align to TRBD1. The germline V gene has CDR1 SEHNR and CDR2 FQNEAQ (reference sequence). CDR3 length equals 15 residues. V was clipped by 5 bases and J by 14 bases; unmatched bases: 18. CDR3 sequence: CASSPDRGTGSPITF. CDR3 in DNA: TGTGCCAGCAGCCCCGACAGGGGGACAGGGTCACCTATAACCTTC.

The chain has TRBV7-6 and TRBJ1-4, with TRBD1 matching over 11 bases. The V segment lost 3 bases and the J segment 8 bases; nucleotides outside the gene matches: 11. The CDR3 is 17 amino acids. Germline V gene lookup returns CDR1 SGHVS and CDR2 FNYEAQ. The CDR3 sequence: CASSFGQGARRGEKLFF. The DNA of the CDR3 is TGTGCCAGCAGCTTCGGACAGGGGGCGCGGCGCGGAGAAAAACTGTTTTTT.

Notes on this clonotype: A much larger clone lies a single base off, so this may be a read error. The chain joins TRBV7-2 to TRBJ2-7, with 9 nucleotides matching TRBD2. CDR3 length: 17 residues. Germline CDR1 is SGHTA and CDR2 is FQGNSA. The chain's CDR3 is CASSPRIRLAASYEKYF. In DNA form, the CDR3 reads TGTGCCAGCAGCCCCCGAATACGACTAGCGGCCTCATACGAGAAGTACTTC.